The 25 T cell receptor beta chains given below trace back to one sample, sequenced in a study of regulatory T cells in long-lasting Graves disease. Time point reported: newly diagnosed GD, antithyroid drugs for less than 3 months. Construction of the TCR library relied on RNA isolated from PBMCs. Researchers made TCR beta libraries by using iRepertoire HTBI primers and running Arm-PCR on CDR3 regions. From the multiplex PCR reads, TCRdb called clonotypes with MiXCR, one entry per CDR3 protein. In the table there are about 360,000 distinct CDR3 sequences, around 15% of which are singletons. This same sample was also taken into another study, of T cells in Graves' hyperthyroidism and ophthalmopathy.

The sample consisted of peripheral blood mononuclear cells (PBMCs), taken at new diagnosis, from a patient treated with antithyroid drugs. The receptors shown here come from a woman between 18 and 30 years old with Graves disease.

The chain employs TRBV4-2 and TRBJ2-1, with 9 bases lining up with TRBD2. V lost 5 bases and J lost 7; bases outside the gene matches: 9. Per the germline V gene, CDR1 is LGHNA and CDR2 is YNFKEQ. The CDR3 is made up of 15 amino acids. The chain's CDR3 is CASSSISGSKNEQFF. The CDR3 DNA reads as TGTGCCAGCAGCTCGATTAGCGGGAGTAAGAATGAGCAGTTCTTC.

The rearrangement uses TRBV6-5 and TRBJ1-5, with D unresolved. CDR1 and CDR2 from the germline V gene are MNHEY and SVGAGI. This CDR3 has 13 residues. Trimming stripped 3 bases from V and 1 base from J, with 4 bases between. The CDR3 is CASSYSSNQPQHF. CDR3 nucleotide sequence: TGTGCCAGCAGTTATTCCAGCAATCAGCCCCAGCATTTT.

This clonotype was observed a few times. The rearrangement joins TRBV9 to TRBJ2-5; D may correspond to TRBD1 or TRBD2 (6 bases each). CDR3 length: 16 amino acids. Trimming took 3 bases from V and 1 from J, leaving 16 bases between them. Germline V gives CDR1 SGDLS, CDR2 YYNGEE. The DNA for the CDR3 is TGTGCCAGCAGCGGGGCCTTAGGGGGGTTCCAAGAGACCCAGTACTTC. This encodes CASSGALGGFQETQYF.

The rearrangement links TRBV3-1 to TRBJ2-2; possibly TRBD1 or TRBD2 for D (5 bases each). Germline loops: CDR1 LGHDT, CDR2 YNNKEL (reference sequence). The V end was cut by 1 base, the J end by 7 bases, with 13 bases between. The CDR3 contains 15 residues. CDR3 in amino acids: CASSQVLGEFGELFF. DNA of the CDR3: TGTGCCAGCAGCCAAGTGTTGGGGGAGTTCGGGGAGCTGTTTTTT.

This clonotype was seen repeatedly, ten times or more. The V and J genes are TRBV27 and TRBJ2-2; possibly TRBD1 for D (5 bases). With 8 bases removed from V and 7 bases from J, the gap between germline ends came to 14 bases. Per germline, CDR1 MNHEY and CDR2 SMNVEV (reference sequence). The CDR3 runs to 13 residues. For the CDR3, the DNA is TGTGCCAGCTATGACGGCCAGGGCGGGGAGCTGTTTTTT. Its protein product is CASYDGQGGELFF.

The V and J genes are TRBV28 and TRBJ1-5, with a possible D match to TRBD1 (5 bases). CDR3 length: 12 amino acids. Germline V gene lookup returns CDR1 MDHEN and CDR2 SYDVKM. Trimming took 6 bases from V and 3 from J, leaving 6 bases between them. The CDR3 sequence is CASRTDNQPQHF. The DNA of the CDR3 is TGTGCCAGCAGGACAGACAATCAGCCCCAGCATTTT.

This clonotype was observed a handful of times. A junction end diverges from the germline sequence, so it may reflect a read error. The chain uses TRBV30 and TRBJ2-6; TRBD1 might be the D (5 bases). This CDR3 comprises 13 residues. CDR1 is GTSNPN and CDR2 is SVGIG in the germline V gene (reference sequence). The CDR3 region has the DNA TGTGCCTGGAGTAATTCTGGGGCCAACGTCCTGATTTTC. Translating it yields CAWSNSGANVLIF.

In its sample, this clonotype was seen many times. The chain combines TRBV6-2 or TRBV6-3 with TRBJ2-5; no reliable D call. Germline V gene data show CDR1 as MNHEY and CDR2 as SVGEGT. The CDR3 length is 14 residues. V lost 5 bases to trimming and J lost 5 bases, with 15 bases between them. Written as DNA, the CDR3 is TGTGCCAGCAGTCCCCCCCAGGATTGGGAGACCCAGTACTTC. It encodes CASSPPQDWETQYF.

This clonotype was seen ten or more times. V is TRBV20-1 and J is TRBJ2-3; weak D call: TRBD1 (5 bases). CDR3 length: 13 amino acids. Germline CDR1 reads DFQATT; CDR2 reads SNEGSKA (reference sequence). V gave up 3 bases and J gave up 5 bases, with 12 bases separating them. The CDR3 DNA sequence: TGCAGTGCTAGGGGCCAGGGAAAAGATACGCAGTATTTT. It is translated as CSARGQGKDTQYF.

The J gene is TRBJ2-4, the V gene TRBV30; D possibly corresponds to TRBD2 (7 bases). The CDR3 sequence is 13 residues long. The V gene lost 5 bases and the J gene lost 7 bases, with 15 bases spanning the gap. Per germline, CDR1 GTSNPN and CDR2 SVGIG (reference sequence). The DNA for the CDR3 is TGTGCCTGGGGGGGGGGCATCAGGAACATTCAGTACTTC. Translating gives CAWGGGIRNIQYF. Drawing the rest from reference TRBV30 and TRBJ2-4, the complete variable domain is SQTIHQWPATLVQPVGSPLSLECTVEGTSNPNLYWYRQAAGRGLQLLFYSVGIGQISSEVPQNLSASRPQDRQFILSSKKLLLSDSGFYLCAWGGGIRNIQYFGAGTRLSVL.

To note about this clonotype: This may stem from a read error, because a much larger clone lies one nucleotide away. The V and J genes are TRBV5-1 and TRBJ2-7, with 7 bases fitting TRBD2. The CDR3 runs 13 residues. The junction had 7 bases not matched to a gene; V was cut back by 1 base and J by 9 bases. The germline gives CDR1 SGHRS, CDR2 YFSETQ. The CDR3 sequence: CASSLQGSGGQYF. Written as DNA, the CDR3 is TGCGCCAGCAGCTTGCAGGGATCGGGGGGGCAGTACTTC.

This clonotype was seen at least ten times. The CDR3 nucleotides read TGTGCCAGCAGTGAGGGCTCTGGGGCCAACGTCCTGACTTTC. Translation gives CASSEGSGANVLTF. The chain uses TRBV6-1 and TRBJ2-6; no reliable D call. Germline assignment: CDR1 MNHNS and CDR2 SASEGT. The V and J ends lost 3 bases and 0 bases respectively, with 3 bases between them. This CDR3 spans 14 amino acids.

On this clonotype: A clone one base away is much larger, so this may be a read error. The V call is TRBV18, the J call TRBJ1-1; D is perhaps TRBD1 (6 bases). This CDR3 has 14 residues. Germline V lookup: CDR1 KGHSH, CDR2 LQKENI. The germline V and J ends were trimmed by 6 bases and 4 bases, with 15 bases remaining between them. CDR3 protein: CASSFQRGSTEAFF. The CDR3 DNA follows: TGTGCCAGCTCCTTTCAGAGGGGGAGCACTGAAGCTTTCTTT.

This clonotype was detected many times. One junction end disagrees with the germline gene, perhaps due to a read error. The chain uses TRBV4-1 and TRBJ1-5; D unclear. Germline CDR1 reads MGHRA; CDR2 reads YSYEKL. The CDR3 loop spans 15 amino acids. This CDR3 is CASSQDLQVYQPQHF. The CDR3 nucleotides are TGTGCCAGCAGCCAAGATCTCCAGGTGTATCAGCCCCAGCATTTT.

This clonotype was seen many times. The J gene is TRBJ2-7, the V gene TRBV27; 11 bases are shared with TRBD2. CDR1 and CDR2 (germline): MNHEY, SMNVEV (reference sequence). This CDR3 has 17 amino acids. Germline trimming cut 1 base from V and 5 bases from J; bases unmatched to any gene: 10. The CDR3 protein is CASSLLAGGPTSDEQYF. The CDR3 coding sequence is TGTGCCAGCAGTTTATTAGCGGGAGGGCCAACCTCGGACGAGCAGTACTTC.

This clonotype was observed a handful of times. This may stem from a read error, because a much larger clone lies one nucleotide away. V and J are TRBV28 and TRBJ2-3; either TRBD1 or TRBD2 may fit D (5 bases each). The CDR3 covers 11 residues. Per the germline V gene, CDR1 is MDHEN and CDR2 is SYDVKM. DNA of the CDR3: TGTGCCGGCAGGGACCCGTATACGCAGTATTTT. As protein: CAGRDPYTQYF.

This clonotype has more than one count but fewer than ten. The gene calls are TRBV20-1 and TRBJ1-5; D not certain. The V end was cut by 3 bases, the J end by 0 bases, with 12 bases between. The germline gives CDR1 DFQATT, CDR2 SNEGSKA (reference sequence). The length of the CDR3 is 15 residues. CDR3 nucleotide sequence: TGCAGTGCTAGTAATAGGCAGAGTAGCAATCAGCCCCAGCATTTT. Amino acid sequence: CSASNRQSSNQPQHF.

This clonotype was observed many times. The rearrangement joins TRBV5-1 to TRBJ1-1; perhaps TRBD1 as D (6 bases). Per germline, CDR1 SGHRS and CDR2 YFSETQ. This CDR3 spans 13 amino acids. Trimming left V 2 bases short and J 5 bases short, with 10 bases between. The CDR3 DNA reads as TGCGCCAGCAGCTTCCAGGGGAGGACTGAAGCTTTCTTT. Amino acids: CASSFQGRTEAFF.

This clonotype showed up just a few times. The gene calls are TRBV6-5 and TRBJ1-1; D gene unclear. CDR3 length equals 14 residues. Germline V gives CDR1 MNHEY, CDR2 SVGAGI. V lost 2 bases and J lost 2, with 9 bases in between. The CDR3 DNA reads TGTGCCAGCAGTTACGAGTCGTCAAACACTGAAGCTTTCTTT. It translates to CASSYESSNTEAFF.

In nucleotides, the CDR3 is TGTGCCAGTAGTTCCCCGGCCGGGAGGAACACTGAAGCTTTCTTT. Translating gives CASSSPAGRNTEAFF. The chain links TRBV19 to TRBJ1-1; D not resolved. CDR1 and CDR2 (germline): LNHDA, SQIVND (reference sequence). V lost 5 bases and J 1 base, leaving 14 bases between the germline ends. The CDR3 extends over 15 amino acids.

This clonotype was picked up many times. V and J are TRBV12-3 or TRBV12-4 and TRBJ1-6; D is possibly TRBD1 (5 bases). Trimming stripped 2 bases from V and 9 bases from J, with 17 bases between. This CDR3 has 16 amino acids. CDR3 loop: CASSLWEGWGVSPLHF. Written as DNA, the CDR3 is TGTGCCAGCAGTTTATGGGAGGGGTGGGGGGTTTCACCCCTCCACTTT.

This clonotype was found many times. The chain has TRBV12-3 or TRBV12-4 and TRBJ1-1; D may be TRBD1 (6 bases). The V gene lost 6 bases and the J gene lost 7 bases, with 15 bases spanning the gap. The CDR3 runs to 13 residues. This CDR3 reads CASSLVGGGEAFF. CDR3 coding DNA: TGTGCCAGCAGCTTGGTGGGGGGCGGTGAAGCTTTCTTT.

The V gene is TRBV4-1, the J gene TRBJ2-5; the D gene is possibly TRBD2 (7 bases). Germline CDR1 reads MGHRA; CDR2 reads YSYEKL. The CDR3 consists of 17 residues. The V end lost 1 base, the J end lost 1 base, and 16 bases lay between the germline ends. The CDR3 bases are TGCGCCAGCAGCCAAGCCAGACTTGCGGGGGCCCAAGAGACCCAGTACTTC. It is translated as CASSQARLAGAQETQYF.

Turning to this clonotype: A clone one base away is much larger, so this may be a read error. V is TRBV5-1 and J is TRBJ1-5; D perhaps matches TRBD1 (5 bases). CDR1 and CDR2 from the germline V gene are SGHRS and YFSETQ. This CDR3 has 14 residues. CDR3 sequence reads: CATSLRPGDQPQQF. Here the CDR3 DNA reads TGCGCCACCAGCTTGAGACCGGGGGATCAGCCCCAGCAGTTT.

This clonotype was observed a handful of times. This chain joins TRBV28 and TRBJ1-2; 9 positions match TRBD1. CDR1 is MDHEN, CDR2 SYDVKM, per germline. This CDR3 has 17 residues. Losses at the gene ends were 6 bases for V and 4 bases for J; bases not matched to a gene: 15. The CDR3 DNA reads TGTGCCAGCAGGCTAACCGGACAGGGGCTCCCTCTCTATGGCTACACCTTC. This sequence encodes CASRLTGQGLPLYGYTF.